This T cell receptor beta chain originates from a study of early T cells in non-severe SARS-CoV-2 infection. The germline gives CDR1 SGHVS, CDR2 FNYEAQ. Trimming shortened V by 5 bases and J by 0 bases, and 15 bases separated the two germline ends. The CDR3 length is 16 residues. In TCRdb, the 5' RACE reads were re-called with MiXCR into one record per CDR3 protein. The table has tens of thousands of distinct CDR3 sequences, around 9.3% seen once. This clonotype was detected only a few times. The sequence was collected from an adult who was a healthcare worker with PCR-confirmed SARS-CoV-2 infection or an uninfected control (not recorded which). Specimen: whole blood. V gene TRBV7-6 combines with J gene TRBJ2-3; no clear D. The CDR3 is CASSVNAYPSTDTQYF. Here the CDR3 DNA reads TGTGCCAGCAGCGTAAACGCCTACCCCAGCACAGATACGCAGTATTTT.